These 18 T cell receptor beta chains were sequenced from one sample in a study of shared clonotypes between healthy human individuals. The repertoire was sequenced with immunoSEQ multiplex PCR; TCRdb's copy has only in-frame clones and lacks some. The table includes 760,000 or so clones, 96% detected once. Selected positively for CCR7 and CD45RO-negative, naive CD8 cells excluded terminally differentiated effector memory CD45RA+ cells. Source material: naive CD8+ T cells sorted from blood. All receptors derive from a man between 25 and 39 years old in good health.

This chain uses TRBV9 with TRBJ2-7; 8 nucleotides match TRBD1. V lost 3 bases to trimming and J lost 3 bases; unmatched junction nucleotides: 5. The CDR3 totals 14 residues. Per germline, CDR1 SGDLS and CDR2 YYNGEE. In DNA, the CDR3 is TGTGCCAGCAGCGAGGACAGGGTAAGCTACGAGCAGTACTTC. This codes for CASSEDRVSYEQYF.

The V and J genes are TRBV19 and TRBJ2-3; D gene uncertain. The length of the CDR3 is 14 residues. Germline assignment: CDR1 LNHDA and CDR2 SQIVND (reference sequence). The V end was cut by 3 bases, the J end by 0 bases, with 7 bases between. The CDR3 DNA follows: TGTGCCAGTAGTATTTCTGAGAGCACAGATACGCAGTATTTT. Protein product: CASSISESTDTQYF.

A single count supports this clone. The chain recombines TRBV19 with TRBJ1-1; no reliable D call. Germline CDR1 is LNHDA and CDR2 is SQIVND (reference sequence). Trimming cost V 3 bases and J 6 bases, with 17 bases left between them. CDR3 size: 15 residues. CDR3 DNA: TGTGCCAGTAGTATGATGAACCGAGCCGTGCCTGAAGCTTTCTTT. Protein product: CASSMMNRAVPEAFF.

The chain carries TRBV29-1 and TRBJ2-7; D is unclear. Germline CDR1 and CDR2: SQVTM and ANQGSEA. The ends were cut back, 4 bases at V and 6 bases at J, with 25 bases in the middle. CDR3 length equals 16 residues. The CDR3 reads CSVAGLDGYAVVEQYF. The CDR3 nucleotides are TGCAGCGTTGCCGGGCTAGATGGGTACGCCGTTGTCGAGCAGTACTTC.

The V and J genes are TRBV11-3 and TRBJ2-7, with 11 bases lining up with TRBD2. This CDR3 comprises 18 residues. CDR1 and CDR2 (germline): SGHNT, YENEEA. Losses at the gene ends were 5 bases for V and 3 bases for J; bases not matched to a gene: 15. This CDR3 is CASSEDVRGTSGDYEQYF. The DNA for the CDR3 is TGTGCCAGCAGCGAAGATGTCCGAGGGACTAGCGGAGACTACGAGCAGTACTTC.

The chain couples TRBV28 to TRBJ2-3; D gene unclear. With 4 bases removed from V and 10 bases from J, the gap between germline ends came to 9 bases. This CDR3 contains 11 residues. Germline CDR1 and CDR2: MDHEN and SYDVKM. The DNA of the CDR3 is TGTGCCAGCAGTTCCTCATTCTCGCAGTATTTT. Protein: CASSSSFSQYF.

The chain uses TRBV27 and TRBJ1-5, with unresolved D. CDR3 length: 14 amino acids. Deletions cut 6 bases from V and 4 bases from J, with 13 bases between. The germline V gene has CDR1 MNHEY and CDR2 SMNVEV (reference sequence). CDR3 protein: CASRENMGNQPQHF. The CDR3 nucleotides are TGTGCCAGCAGGGAGAATATGGGGAATCAGCCCCAGCATTTT.

This chain connects TRBV6-6 to TRBJ1-2, with 8 bases that match TRBD1. V was clipped by 8 bases and J by 3 bases; unmatched bases: 11. The CDR3 contains 15 residues. Germline CDR1 and CDR2: MNHNY and SVGAGI (reference sequence). The CDR3, as DNA: TGTGCCAGCTCCCCCGACCAGGGGGCCTACTATGGCTACACCTTC. It is translated as CASSPDQGAYYGYTF.

The chain has TRBV6-5 and TRBJ2-1, with D hard to call. Trimming removed 8 bases from V and 0 bases from J, with 8 bases in between. The V gene's germline CDR1 is MNHEY and CDR2 SVGAGI. The CDR3 loop spans 13 amino acids. The CDR3: CASVSSSYNEQFF. The CDR3, as DNA: TGTGCCAGCGTTAGTAGCTCCTACAATGAGCAGTTCTTC.

The CDR3: CASSLGQGPSYEQYF. In DNA form, the CDR3 reads TGTGCCAGCAGCTTAGGGCAGGGGCCTTCCTACGAGCAGTACTTC. The chain uses TRBV7-9 and TRBJ2-7, with D possibly matching TRBD1 (6 bases). CDR1 SEHNR and CDR2 FQNEAQ come from the germline V gene (reference sequence). Trimming stripped 1 base from V and 1 base from J, with 11 bases between. CDR3 size: 15 residues. Full variable domain (missing parts from reference TRBV7-9 and TRBJ2-7): DTGVSQNPRHKITKRGQNVTFRCDPISEHNRLYWYRQTLGQGPEFLTYFQNEAQLEKSRLLSDRFSAERPKGSFSTLEIQRTEQGDSAMYLCASSLGQGPSYEQYFGPGTRLTVT.

The chain is built from TRBV13 and TRBJ2-7; 8 bases align to TRBD1. With V trimmed by 5 bases and J by 0 bases, 9 bases remained unmatched. From germline, CDR1 is PRHDT and CDR2 FYEKMQ (reference sequence). The CDR3 runs to 16 residues. As DNA, the CDR3 is TGTGCCAGCAGCCCGACCGGGACAGGTTACTCCTACGAGCAGTACTTC. Protein product: CASSPTGTGYSYEQYF.

J is TRBJ2-7 and V is TRBV5-1, with 9 bases identical to TRBD2. The V segment lost 0 bases and the J segment 3 bases; nucleotides outside the gene matches: 10. The CDR3 has 17 residues. Germline CDR1 is SGHRS and CDR2 is YFSETQ. CDR3 protein: CASSLVPKASGNYEQYF. In DNA, the CDR3 is TGCGCCAGCAGCTTGGTTCCAAAAGCTAGCGGGAACTACGAGCAGTACTTC.

This CDR3 reads CATLDRSSYEQYF. The CDR3 coding sequence is TGTGCCACCCTCGACAGGTCATCCTACGAGCAGTACTTC. V is TRBV19 and J is TRBJ2-7; the D gene is possibly TRBD1 (6 bases). The V and J ends lost 10 bases and 1 base respectively, with 14 bases between them. The CDR3 spans 13 residues. Germline CDR1 LNHDA, CDR2 SQIVND (reference sequence).

The chain joins TRBV7-2 to TRBJ2-1, with TRBD2 matching 10 bases. The germline gives CDR1 SGHTA, CDR2 FQGNSA. J gave up 4 bases and V 3 bases, and 9 bases lay outside the gene matches. This CDR3 has 17 amino acids. The CDR3 loop reads CASSFSSLAGDYNEQFF. The CDR3 bases are TGTGCCAGCAGCTTTAGCTCCCTAGCGGGGGATTACAATGAGCAGTTCTTC.

The chain joins TRBV9 to TRBJ1-1; D uncertain. Looked up from germline, CDR1 is SGDLS and CDR2 is YYNGEE. CDR3 length: 14 residues. Trimming left V 0 bases short and J 5 bases short, with 11 bases between. The CDR3: CASSVGGIGTEAFF. The CDR3 DNA reads as TGTGCCAGCAGCGTAGGGGGTATCGGGACTGAAGCTTTCTTT.

The rearrangement links TRBV2 to TRBJ2-7; D remains ambiguous. Germline V lookup: CDR1 SNHLY, CDR2 FYNNEI. The CDR3 extends over 16 amino acids. Trimming shortened V by 3 bases and J by 0 bases, and 15 bases separated the two germline ends. DNA for the CDR3: TGTGCCAGCAGTGATTACCTACTAACCAGCTCCTACGAGCAGTACTTC. Protein product: CASSDYLLTSSYEQYF.

In DNA, the CDR3 is TGTGCCAGCAGCTTCCTAGGAAACAATCAGCCCCAGCATTTT. Its protein is CASSFLGNNQPQHF. The chain is built from TRBV5-4 and TRBJ1-5, with D unresolved. V was cut by 2 bases and J by 3 bases, with 9 bases left in between. This CDR3 comprises 14 residues. Germline V gene data show CDR1 as SGHNT and CDR2 as YYREEE (reference sequence).

J is TRBJ1-2 and V is TRBV7-9; D not certain. The germline V gene encodes CDR1 SEHNR and CDR2 FQNEAQ (reference sequence). This CDR3 has 13 residues. Trimming left V 0 bases short and J 4 bases short, with 6 bases between. The CDR3 is CASSLATVYGYTF. CDR3 nucleotide sequence: TGTGCCAGCAGCTTAGCCACCGTCTATGGCTACACCTTC.